A single T cell receptor beta chain is shown here with its context. What it recognizes is unknown. The data were taken from a study of cytomegalovirus exposure and HLA in healthy donors. With 60 Vbeta and 13 Jbeta primers, the PCR was carried out. In the original workflow: Counted up in a later analysis, unique TCR beta chains came to approximately 83 million, with around 10 million shared. The data were produced by immunoSEQ multiplex PCR, yet TCRdb's version contains in-frame clones alone and is incomplete. D and trimming come from the DNA, and the V and J calls and clone size come from that table. The sample shows 190,000 or so clones, about 80% of them seen only once. Whole-study findings and limits: Researchers had no immune exposure information except CMV serostatus available.

Sequenced: PBMCs. The receptor was isolated from a boy aged 5-17 years in good health and CMV-seronegative.

The CDR3 nucleotides are TGTGCCATCAGTGACCCGACAGGGGGCACTGAAGCTTTCTTT. Its protein is CAISDPTGGTEAFF. The genes are TRBV10-3 and TRBJ1-1; 9 bases line up with TRBD1. CDR3 length: 14 amino acids. Germline assignment: CDR1 ENHRY and CDR2 SYGVKD. J lost 4 bases, V lost 3 bases, and 3 bases had no gene match.